This record covers a single T cell receptor beta chain. The antigen is not known. Germline loops: CDR1 GTSNPN, CDR2 SVGIG (reference sequence). The CDR3 is 14 residues long. The trim removed 2 bases at V and 2 bases at J, leaving 2 bases unmatched. PCR amplification relied on 60 Vbeta primers (plus 13 Jbeta primers). Sequenced by immunoSEQ multiplex PCR; TCRdb stores in-frame clones only, minus some. The profile shows some 81,000 clones, 65% to 80% of them singletons. The entry originates in a study of cytomegalovirus exposure and HLA in healthy donors. Broader study findings: The likely explanation for a cluster of highly shared sequence variants was sequencing artifact. Listed as cytomegalovirus-associated were about 160 TCR beta chains. Per a prior analysis, the majority of TCR beta V segments were productive roughly 87% or roughly 30% of the time. Rare sequences made up most TCRs, while some public TCRs were found in many donors.

Sequencing used PBMCs. The receptor's source is a middle-aged woman in good health and CMV-seropositive. The rearrangement links TRBV30 to TRBJ2-7, with 11 bases fitting TRBD2. CDR3 in DNA: TGTGCCTGGAGTATGACTAGCGGGGCCTACGAGCAGTACTTC. It encodes CAWSMTSGAYEQYF.